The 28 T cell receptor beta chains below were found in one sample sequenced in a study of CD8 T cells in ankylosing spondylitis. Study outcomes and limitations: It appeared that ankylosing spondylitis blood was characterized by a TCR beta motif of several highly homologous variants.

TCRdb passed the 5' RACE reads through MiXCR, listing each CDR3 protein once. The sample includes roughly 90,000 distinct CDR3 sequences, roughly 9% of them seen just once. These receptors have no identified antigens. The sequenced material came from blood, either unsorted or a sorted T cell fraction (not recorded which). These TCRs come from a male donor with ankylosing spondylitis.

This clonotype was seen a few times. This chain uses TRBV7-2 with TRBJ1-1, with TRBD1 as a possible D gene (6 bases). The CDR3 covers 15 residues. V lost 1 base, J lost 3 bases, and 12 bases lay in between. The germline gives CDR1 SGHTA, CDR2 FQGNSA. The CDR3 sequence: CASSLGGAWYTEAFF. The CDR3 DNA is TGTGCCAGCAGCTTAGGGGGGGCTTGGTACACTGAAGCTTTCTTT.

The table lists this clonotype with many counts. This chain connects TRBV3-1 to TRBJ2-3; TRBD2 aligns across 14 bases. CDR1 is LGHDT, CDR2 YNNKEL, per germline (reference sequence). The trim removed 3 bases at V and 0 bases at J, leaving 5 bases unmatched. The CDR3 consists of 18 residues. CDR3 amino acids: CASSQYGTSGRSTDTQYF. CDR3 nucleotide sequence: TGTGCCAGCAGCCAGTACGGGACTAGCGGGAGAAGCACAGATACGCAGTATTTT.

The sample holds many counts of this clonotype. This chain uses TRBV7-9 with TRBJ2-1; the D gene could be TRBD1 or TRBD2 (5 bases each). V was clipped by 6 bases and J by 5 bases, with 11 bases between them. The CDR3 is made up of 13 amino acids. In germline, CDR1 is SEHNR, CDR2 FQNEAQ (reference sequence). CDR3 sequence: CASRSGTNNEQFF. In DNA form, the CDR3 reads TGTGCCAGCAGATCCGGGACGAACAATGAGCAGTTCTTC.

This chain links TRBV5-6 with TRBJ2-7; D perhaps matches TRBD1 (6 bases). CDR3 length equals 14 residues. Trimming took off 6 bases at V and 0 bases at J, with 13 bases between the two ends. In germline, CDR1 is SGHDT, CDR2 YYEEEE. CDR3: CASIGQRASYEQYF. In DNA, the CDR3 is TGTGCCAGCATCGGACAGAGGGCCTCCTACGAGCAGTACTTC.

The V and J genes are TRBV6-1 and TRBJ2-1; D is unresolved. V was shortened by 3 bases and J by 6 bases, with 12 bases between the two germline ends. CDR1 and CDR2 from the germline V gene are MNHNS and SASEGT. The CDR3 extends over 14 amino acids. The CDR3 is CASSDAGFGNEQFF. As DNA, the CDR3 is TGTGCCAGCAGTGATGCCGGGTTTGGCAATGAGCAGTTCTTC.

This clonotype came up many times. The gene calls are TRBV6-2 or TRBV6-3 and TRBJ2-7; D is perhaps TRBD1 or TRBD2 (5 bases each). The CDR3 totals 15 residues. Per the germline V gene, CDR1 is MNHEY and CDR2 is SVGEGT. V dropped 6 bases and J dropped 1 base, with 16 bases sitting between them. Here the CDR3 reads CASRGTGTVSYEQYV. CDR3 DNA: TGTGCCAGCAGGGGAACCGGGACCGTGTCCTACGAGCAGTACGTC.

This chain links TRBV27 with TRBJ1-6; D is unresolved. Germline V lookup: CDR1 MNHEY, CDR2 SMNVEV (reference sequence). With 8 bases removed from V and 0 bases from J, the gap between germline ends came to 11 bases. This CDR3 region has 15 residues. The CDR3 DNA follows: TGTGCCAGCTCGACGGAAAGCTCCTATAATTCACCCCTCCACTTT. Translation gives CASSTESSYNSPLHF.

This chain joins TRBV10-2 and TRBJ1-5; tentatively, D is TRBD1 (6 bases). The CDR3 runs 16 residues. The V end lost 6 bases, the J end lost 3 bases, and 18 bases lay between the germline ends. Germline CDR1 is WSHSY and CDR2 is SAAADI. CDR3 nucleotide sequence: TGCGCCAGCAGCGGGACACCGAAAGAACTCAATCAGCCCCAGCATTTT. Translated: CASSGTPKELNQPQHF.

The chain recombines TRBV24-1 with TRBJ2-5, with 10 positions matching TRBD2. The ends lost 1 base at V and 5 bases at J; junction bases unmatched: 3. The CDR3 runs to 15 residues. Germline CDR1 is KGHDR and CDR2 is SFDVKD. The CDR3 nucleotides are TGTGCCACCAGTGATTTCAGCGGGAGGGCGGAGACCCAGTACTTC. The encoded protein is CATSDFSGRAETQYF.

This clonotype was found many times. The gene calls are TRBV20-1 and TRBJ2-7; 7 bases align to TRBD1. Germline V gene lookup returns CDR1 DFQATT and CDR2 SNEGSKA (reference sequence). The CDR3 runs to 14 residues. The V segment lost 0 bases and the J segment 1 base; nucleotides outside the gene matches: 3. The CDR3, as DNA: TGCAGTGCTAGAGAACCAGGGGGTTCCTACGAGCAGTACTTC. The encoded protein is CSAREPGGSYEQYF.

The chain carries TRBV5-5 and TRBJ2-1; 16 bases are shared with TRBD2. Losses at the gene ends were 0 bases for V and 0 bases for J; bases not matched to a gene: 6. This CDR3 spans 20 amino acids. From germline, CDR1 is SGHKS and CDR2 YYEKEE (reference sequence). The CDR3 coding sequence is TGTGCCAGCAGCTTGGTGGGACTAGCGGGAGGGCCGAGCTCCTACAATGAGCAGTTCTTC. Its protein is CASSLVGLAGGPSSYNEQFF.

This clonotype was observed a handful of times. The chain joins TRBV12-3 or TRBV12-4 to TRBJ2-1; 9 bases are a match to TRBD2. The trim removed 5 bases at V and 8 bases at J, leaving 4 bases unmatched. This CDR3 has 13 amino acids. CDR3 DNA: TGTGCCAGCAGTCCAGTAGCGGGGGATGAGCAGTTCTTC. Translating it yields CASSPVAGDEQFF.

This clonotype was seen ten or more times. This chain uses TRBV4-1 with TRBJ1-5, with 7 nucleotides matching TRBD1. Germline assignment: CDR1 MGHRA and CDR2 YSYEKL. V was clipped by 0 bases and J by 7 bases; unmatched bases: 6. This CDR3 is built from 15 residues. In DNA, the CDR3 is TGCGCCAGCAGCCAAGACAGGGGGGGTGGACAGCCCCAGCATTTT. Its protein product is CASSQDRGGGQPQHF.

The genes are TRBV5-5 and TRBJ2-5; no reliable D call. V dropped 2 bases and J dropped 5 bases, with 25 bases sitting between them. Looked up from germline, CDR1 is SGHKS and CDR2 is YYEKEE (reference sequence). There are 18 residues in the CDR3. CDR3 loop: CASSFAFEAGLVEETQYF. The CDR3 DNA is TGTGCCAGCAGCTTCGCCTTCGAGGCCGGTCTCGTCGAGGAGACCCAGTACTTC.

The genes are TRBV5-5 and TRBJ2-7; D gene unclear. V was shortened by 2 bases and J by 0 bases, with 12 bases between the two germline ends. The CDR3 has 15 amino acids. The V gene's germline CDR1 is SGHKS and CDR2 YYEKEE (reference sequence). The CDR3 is CASSFRLVGSYEQYV. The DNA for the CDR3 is TGTGCCAGCAGCTTTCGATTAGTCGGCTCCTACGAGCAGTACGTC.

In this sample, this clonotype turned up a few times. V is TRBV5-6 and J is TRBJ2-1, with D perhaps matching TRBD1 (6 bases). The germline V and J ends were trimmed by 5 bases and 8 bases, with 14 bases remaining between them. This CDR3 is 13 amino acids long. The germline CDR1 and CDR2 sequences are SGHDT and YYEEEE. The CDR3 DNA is TGTGCCAGCAGTCCCCTAGGGGGAGATGAGCAGTTCTTC. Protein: CASSPLGGDEQFF.

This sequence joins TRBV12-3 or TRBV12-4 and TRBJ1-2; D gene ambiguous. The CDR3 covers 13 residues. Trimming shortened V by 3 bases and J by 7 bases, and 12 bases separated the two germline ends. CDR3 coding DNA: TGTGCCAGCAGTTTCTCTCGATGGAGTGGCTACACCTTC. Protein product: CASSFSRWSGYTF.

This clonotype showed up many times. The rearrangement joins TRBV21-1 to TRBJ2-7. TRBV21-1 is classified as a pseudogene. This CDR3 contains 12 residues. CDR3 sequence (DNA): TGTGCCAGCAGAACCCTTGATAGCGAGCAGTACTTC. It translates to CASRTLDSEQYF.

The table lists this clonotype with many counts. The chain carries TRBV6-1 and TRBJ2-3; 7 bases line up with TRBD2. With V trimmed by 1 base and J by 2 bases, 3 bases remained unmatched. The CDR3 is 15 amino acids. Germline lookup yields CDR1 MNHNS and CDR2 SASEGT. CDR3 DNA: TGTGCCAGCAGTGAAGGCGGGAGCCCCACAGATACGCAGTATTTT. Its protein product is CASSEGGSPTDTQYF.

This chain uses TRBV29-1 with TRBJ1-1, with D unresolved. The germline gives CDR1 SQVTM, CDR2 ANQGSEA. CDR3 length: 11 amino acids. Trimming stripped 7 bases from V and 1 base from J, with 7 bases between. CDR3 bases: TGCAGCGCAAGGTCGAACACTGAAGCTTTCTTT. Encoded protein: CSARSNTEAFF.

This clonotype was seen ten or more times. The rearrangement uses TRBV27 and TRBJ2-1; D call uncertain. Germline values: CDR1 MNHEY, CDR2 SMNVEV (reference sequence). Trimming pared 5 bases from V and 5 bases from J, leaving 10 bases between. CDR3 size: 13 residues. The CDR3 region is CASSPDLHNEQFF. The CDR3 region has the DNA TGTGCCAGCAGTCCTGACTTACACAATGAGCAGTTCTTC.

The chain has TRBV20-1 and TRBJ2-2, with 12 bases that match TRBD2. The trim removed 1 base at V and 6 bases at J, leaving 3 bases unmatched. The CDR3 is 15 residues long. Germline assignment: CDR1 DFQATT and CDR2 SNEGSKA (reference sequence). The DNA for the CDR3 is TGCAGTGCTAGAGGCACTAGCGGGAGGTCCGGGGAGCTGTTTTTT. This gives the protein CSARGTSGRSGELFF.

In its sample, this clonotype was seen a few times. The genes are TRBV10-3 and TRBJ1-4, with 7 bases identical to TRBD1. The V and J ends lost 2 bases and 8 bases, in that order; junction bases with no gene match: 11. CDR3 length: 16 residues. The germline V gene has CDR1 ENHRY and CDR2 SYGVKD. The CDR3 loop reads CAISEAPDREEEKLFF. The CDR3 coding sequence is TGTGCCATCAGTGAGGCCCCAGACAGGGAGGAAGAAAAACTGTTTTTT.

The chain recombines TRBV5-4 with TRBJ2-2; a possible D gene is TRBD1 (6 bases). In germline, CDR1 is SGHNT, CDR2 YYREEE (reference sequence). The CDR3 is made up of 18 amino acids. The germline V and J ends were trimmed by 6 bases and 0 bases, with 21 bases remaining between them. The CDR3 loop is CASTIAWADSSNTGELFF. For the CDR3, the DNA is TGTGCCAGCACCATAGCTTGGGCGGACAGTTCGAACACCGGGGAGCTGTTTTTT.

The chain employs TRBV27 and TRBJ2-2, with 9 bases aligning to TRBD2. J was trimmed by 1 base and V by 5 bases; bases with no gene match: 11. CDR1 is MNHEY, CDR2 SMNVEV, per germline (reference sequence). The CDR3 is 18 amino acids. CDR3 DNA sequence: TGTGCCAGCAGTGTCAGGACTAGCGTCCATCTGAACACCGGGGAGCTGTTTTTT. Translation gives CASSVRTSVHLNTGELFF.

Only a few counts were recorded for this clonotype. The CDR3 coding sequence is TGCAGTGCTAGTACGACTAGCGGGAGAATCCACGAGCAGTACTTC. Translation gives CSASTTSGRIHEQYF. The rearrangement uses TRBV20-1 and TRBJ2-7, with 12 bases identical to TRBD2. The V gene's germline CDR1 is DFQATT and CDR2 SNEGSKA (reference sequence). Germline trimming cut 3 bases from V and 5 bases from J; bases unmatched to any gene: 8. The CDR3 is 15 amino acids.

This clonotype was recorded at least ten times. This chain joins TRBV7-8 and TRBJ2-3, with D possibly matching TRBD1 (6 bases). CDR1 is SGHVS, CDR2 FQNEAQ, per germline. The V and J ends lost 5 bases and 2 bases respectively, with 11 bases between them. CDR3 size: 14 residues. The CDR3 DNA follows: TGTGCCAGCAGCCCCGACAGGTCCACAGATACGCAGTATTTT. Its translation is CASSPDRSTDTQYF.

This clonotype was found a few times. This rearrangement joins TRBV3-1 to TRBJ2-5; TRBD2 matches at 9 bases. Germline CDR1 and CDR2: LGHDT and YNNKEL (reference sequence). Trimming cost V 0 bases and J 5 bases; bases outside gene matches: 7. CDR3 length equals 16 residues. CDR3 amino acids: CASSQEWAGGPETQYF. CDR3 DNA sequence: TGTGCCAGCAGCCAAGAATGGGCGGGAGGGCCGGAGACCCAGTACTTC.